This record looks at one T cell receptor beta chain sequence and its context. This record comes from a study of T cells in localized non-small cell lung cancer. Data came from immunoSEQ multiplex PCR; TCRdb stores just in-frame clones and leaves some out. The sample gives 40,000 or so clones, roughly four fifths of which show up once; 15% to 20% is in the top ten. The CDR3 loop spans 14 amino acids. Germline loops: CDR1 LNHDA, CDR2 SQIVND (reference sequence). The V and J ends lost 4 bases and 4 bases respectively, with 13 bases between them. This receptor was identified in a male donor at least 60 years old with stage III squamous cell lung carcinoma. This sequence joins TRBV19 and TRBJ1-2; unclear D gene. The starting material was peripheral blood, obtained before any cancer treatment. The CDR3: CASSSPWGGYGYTF. The DNA of the CDR3 is TGTGCCAGTAGTAGTCCATGGGGAGGCTATGGCTACACCTTC.